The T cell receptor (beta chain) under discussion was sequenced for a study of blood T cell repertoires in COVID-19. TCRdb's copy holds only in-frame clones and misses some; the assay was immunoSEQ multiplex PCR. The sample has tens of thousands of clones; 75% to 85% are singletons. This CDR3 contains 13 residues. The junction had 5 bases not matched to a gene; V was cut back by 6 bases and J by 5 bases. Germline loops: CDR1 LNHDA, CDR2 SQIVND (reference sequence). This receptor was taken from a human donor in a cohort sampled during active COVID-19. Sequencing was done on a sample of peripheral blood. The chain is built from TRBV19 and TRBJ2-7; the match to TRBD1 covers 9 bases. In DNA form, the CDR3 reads TGTGCCAGTAGGCCGGGACAGGGTCACGAGCAGTACTTC. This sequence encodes CASRPGQGHEQYF.